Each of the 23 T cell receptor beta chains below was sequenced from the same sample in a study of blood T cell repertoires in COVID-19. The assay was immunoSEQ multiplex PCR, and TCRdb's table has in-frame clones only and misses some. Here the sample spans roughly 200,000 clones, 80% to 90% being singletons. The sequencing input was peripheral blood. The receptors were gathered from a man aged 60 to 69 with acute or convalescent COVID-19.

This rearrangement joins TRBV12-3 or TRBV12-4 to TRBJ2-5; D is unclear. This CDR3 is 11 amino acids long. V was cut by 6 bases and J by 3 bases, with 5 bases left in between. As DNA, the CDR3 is TGTGCCAGCAGCCAGAAAGAGACCCAGTACTTC. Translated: CASSQKETQYF.

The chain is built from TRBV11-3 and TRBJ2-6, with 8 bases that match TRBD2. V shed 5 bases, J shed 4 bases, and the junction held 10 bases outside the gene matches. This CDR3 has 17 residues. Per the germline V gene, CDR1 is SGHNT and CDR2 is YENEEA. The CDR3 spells CASSPRSGGPGANVLTF. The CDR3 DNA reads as TGTGCCAGCAGCCCTCGAAGCGGGGGCCCCGGGGCCAACGTCCTGACTTTC.

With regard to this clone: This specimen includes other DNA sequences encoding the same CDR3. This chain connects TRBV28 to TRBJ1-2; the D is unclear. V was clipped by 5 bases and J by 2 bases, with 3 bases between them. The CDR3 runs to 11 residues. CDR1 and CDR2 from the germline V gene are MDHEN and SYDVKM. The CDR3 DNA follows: TGTGCCAGCAGTCAGAACTATGGCTACACCTTC. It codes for CASSQNYGYTF.

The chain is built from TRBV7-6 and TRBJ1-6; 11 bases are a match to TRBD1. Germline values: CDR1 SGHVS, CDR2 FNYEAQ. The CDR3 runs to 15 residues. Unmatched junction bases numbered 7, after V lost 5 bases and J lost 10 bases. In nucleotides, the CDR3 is TGTGCCAGCAGCGCCGGGACAGGGGGAAGGTCACCCCTCCACTTT. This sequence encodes CASSAGTGGRSPLHF.

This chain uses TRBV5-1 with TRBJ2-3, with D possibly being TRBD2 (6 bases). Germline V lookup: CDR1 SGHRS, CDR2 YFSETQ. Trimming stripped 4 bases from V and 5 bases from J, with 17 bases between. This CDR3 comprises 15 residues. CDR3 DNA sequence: TGCGCCAGCAGCGGTAGCGGCACCAAGGGAGATACGCAGTATTTT. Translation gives CASSGSGTKGDTQYF. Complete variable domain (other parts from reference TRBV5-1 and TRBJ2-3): KAGVTQTPRYLIKTRGQQVTLSCSPISGHRSVSWYQQTPGQGLQFLFEYFSETQRNKGNFPGRFSGRQFSNSRSEMNVSTLELGDSALYLCASSGSGTKGDTQYFGPGTRLTVL.

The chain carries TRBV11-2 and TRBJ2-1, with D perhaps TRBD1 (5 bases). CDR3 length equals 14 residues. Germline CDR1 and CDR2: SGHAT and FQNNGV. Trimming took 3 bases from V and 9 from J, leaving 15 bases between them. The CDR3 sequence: CASSFLGATGEQFF. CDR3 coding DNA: TGTGCCAGCAGCTTCTTAGGGGCCACGGGTGAGCAGTTCTTC.

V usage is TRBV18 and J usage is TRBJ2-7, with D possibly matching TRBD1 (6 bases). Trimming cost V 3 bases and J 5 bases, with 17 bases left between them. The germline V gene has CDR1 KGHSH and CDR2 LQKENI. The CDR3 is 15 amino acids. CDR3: CASSPWTVEGNEQYF. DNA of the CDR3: TGTGCCAGCTCACCCTGGACAGTAGAAGGTAACGAGCAGTACTTC.

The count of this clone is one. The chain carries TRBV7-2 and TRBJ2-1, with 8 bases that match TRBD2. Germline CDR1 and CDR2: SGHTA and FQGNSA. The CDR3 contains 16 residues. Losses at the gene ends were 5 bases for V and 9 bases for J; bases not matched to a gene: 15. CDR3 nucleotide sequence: TGTGCCAGCAGCGCAAATAGCGGGATCAGGCCGGTTGAGCAGTTCTTC. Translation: CASSANSGIRPVEQFF.

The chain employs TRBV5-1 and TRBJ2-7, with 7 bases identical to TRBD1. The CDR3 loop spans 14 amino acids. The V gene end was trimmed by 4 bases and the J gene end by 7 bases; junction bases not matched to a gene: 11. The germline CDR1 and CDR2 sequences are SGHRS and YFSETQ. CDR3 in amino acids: CASSKDRLQGEQYF. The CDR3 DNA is TGCGCCAGCAGCAAGGACAGGCTTCAGGGGGAGCAGTACTTC.

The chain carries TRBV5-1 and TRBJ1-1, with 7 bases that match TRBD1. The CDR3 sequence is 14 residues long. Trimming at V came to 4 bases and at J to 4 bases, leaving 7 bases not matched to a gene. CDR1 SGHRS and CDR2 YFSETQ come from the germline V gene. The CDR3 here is CASSTTGESTEAFF. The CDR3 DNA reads TGCGCCAGCAGCACCACAGGGGAAAGCACTGAAGCTTTCTTT.

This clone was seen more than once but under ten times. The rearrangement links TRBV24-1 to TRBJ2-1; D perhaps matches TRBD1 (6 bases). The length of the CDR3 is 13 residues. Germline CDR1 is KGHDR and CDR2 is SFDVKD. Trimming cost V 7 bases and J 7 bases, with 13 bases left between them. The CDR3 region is CATRRTAENEQFF. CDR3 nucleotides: TGTGCCACCAGAAGGACAGCCGAGAATGAGCAGTTCTTC.

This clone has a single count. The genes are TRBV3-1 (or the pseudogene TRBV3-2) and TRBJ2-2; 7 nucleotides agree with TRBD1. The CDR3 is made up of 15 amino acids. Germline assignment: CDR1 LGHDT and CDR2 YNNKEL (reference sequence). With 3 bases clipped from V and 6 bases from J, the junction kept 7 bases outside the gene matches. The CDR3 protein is CASSHADRDAGELFF. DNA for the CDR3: TGTGCCAGCAGCCACGCTGACAGGGACGCCGGGGAGCTGTTTTTT.

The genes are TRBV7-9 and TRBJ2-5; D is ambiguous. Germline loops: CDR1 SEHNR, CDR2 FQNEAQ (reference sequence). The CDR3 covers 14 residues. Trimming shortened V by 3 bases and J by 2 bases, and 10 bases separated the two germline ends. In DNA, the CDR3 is TGTGCCAGCAGCTTGGGCACCCCACAAGAGACCCAGTACTTC. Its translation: CASSLGTPQETQYF.

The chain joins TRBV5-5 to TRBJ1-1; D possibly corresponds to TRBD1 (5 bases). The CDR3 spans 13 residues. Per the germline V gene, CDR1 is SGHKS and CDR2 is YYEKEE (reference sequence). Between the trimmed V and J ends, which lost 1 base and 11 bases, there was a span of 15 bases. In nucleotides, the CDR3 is TGTGCCAGCAGCTTGTTACCAGGGCGCGAGGCTTTCTTT. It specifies CASSLLPGREAFF. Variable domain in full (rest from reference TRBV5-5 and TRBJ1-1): DAGVTQSPTHLIKTRGQQVTLRCSPISGHKSVSWYQQVLGQGPQFIFQYYEKEERGRGNFPDRFSARQFPNYSSELNVNALLLGDSALYLCASSLLPGREAFFGQGTRLTVV.

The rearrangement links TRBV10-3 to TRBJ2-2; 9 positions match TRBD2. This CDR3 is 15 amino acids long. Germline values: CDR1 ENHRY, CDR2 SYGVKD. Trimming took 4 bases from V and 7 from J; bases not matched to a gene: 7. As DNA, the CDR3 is TGTGCCATCAGTGCTAGCGGGACCTCCAGCGGGGAGCTGTTTTTT. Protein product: CAISASGTSSGELFF.

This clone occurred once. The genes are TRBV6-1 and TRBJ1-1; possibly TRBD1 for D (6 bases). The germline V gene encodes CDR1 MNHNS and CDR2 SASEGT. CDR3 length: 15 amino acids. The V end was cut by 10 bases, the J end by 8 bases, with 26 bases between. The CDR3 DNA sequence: TGTGCCACCGGGACAAATGAGCAGTTGGGGGTGGAAGCTTTCTTT. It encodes CATGTNEQLGVEAFF.

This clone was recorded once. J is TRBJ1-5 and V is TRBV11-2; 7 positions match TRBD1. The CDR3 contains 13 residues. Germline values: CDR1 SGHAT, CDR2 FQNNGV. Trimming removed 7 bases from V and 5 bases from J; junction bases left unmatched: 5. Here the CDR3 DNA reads TGTGCCAGCACCTACAGGGGCCATCAGCCCCAGCATTTT. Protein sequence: CASTYRGHQPQHF.

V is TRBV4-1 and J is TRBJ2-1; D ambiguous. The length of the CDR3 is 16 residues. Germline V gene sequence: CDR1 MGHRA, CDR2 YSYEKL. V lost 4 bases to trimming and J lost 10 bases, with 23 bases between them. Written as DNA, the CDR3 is TGCGCCAGCAGCCCGTTGCGAGGCGAGCCTTCCCCCGAGCAGTTCTTC. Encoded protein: CASSPLRGEPSPEQFF.

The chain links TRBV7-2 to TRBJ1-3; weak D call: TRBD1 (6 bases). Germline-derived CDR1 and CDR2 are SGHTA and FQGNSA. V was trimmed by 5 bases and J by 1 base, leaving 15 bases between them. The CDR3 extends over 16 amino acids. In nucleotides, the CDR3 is TGTGCCAGCAGCCTTTCAGGGGCGGGTTCTGGAAACACCATATATTTT. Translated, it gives CASSLSGAGSGNTIYF.

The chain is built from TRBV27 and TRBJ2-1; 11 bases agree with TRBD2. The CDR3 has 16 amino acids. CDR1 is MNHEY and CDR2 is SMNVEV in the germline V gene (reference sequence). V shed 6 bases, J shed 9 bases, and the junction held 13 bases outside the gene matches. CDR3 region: CASSGTLAGVGGEQFF. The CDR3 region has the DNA TGTGCCAGCAGCGGTACACTAGCGGGAGTAGGTGGTGAGCAGTTCTTC.

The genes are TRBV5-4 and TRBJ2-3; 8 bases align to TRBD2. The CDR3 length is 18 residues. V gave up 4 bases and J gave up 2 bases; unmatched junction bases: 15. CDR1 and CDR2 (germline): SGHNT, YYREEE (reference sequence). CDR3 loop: CASSGRAGDLKNTDTQYF. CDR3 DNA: TGTGCCAGCAGCGGACGAGCGGGAGACTTAAAAAACACAGATACGCAGTATTTT.

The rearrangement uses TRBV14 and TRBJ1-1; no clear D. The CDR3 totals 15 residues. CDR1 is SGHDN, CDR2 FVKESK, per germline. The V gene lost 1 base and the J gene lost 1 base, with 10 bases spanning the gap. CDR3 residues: CASSQGGGWNTEAFF. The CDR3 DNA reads TGTGCCAGCAGCCAAGGCGGTGGGTGGAACACTGAAGCTTTCTTT.

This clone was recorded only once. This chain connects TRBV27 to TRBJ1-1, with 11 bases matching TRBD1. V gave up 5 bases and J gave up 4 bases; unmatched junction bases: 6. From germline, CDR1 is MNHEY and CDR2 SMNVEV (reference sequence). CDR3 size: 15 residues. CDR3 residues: CASSPRTGGFTEAFF. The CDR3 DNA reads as TGTGCCAGCAGTCCCCGGACAGGGGGCTTCACTGAAGCTTTCTTT.